Below, 27 T cell receptor beta chains from the same sample are listed, as sequenced in a study of blood T cell repertoires in COVID-19. TCRdb's table, derived via immunoSEQ multiplex PCR, lists solely in-frame clones and lacks some. The table shows 60,000 to 80,000 clones, with around 82% occurring only once. Sample: peripheral blood. These receptors all stem from a man aged 50-60 years with active COVID-19.

On this clone itself: Germline is not matched at one junction end, which may reflect a read error. The chain has TRBV18 and TRBJ1-5, with D hard to call. In germline, CDR1 is KGHSH, CDR2 LQKENI. The CDR3 spans 14 residues. This CDR3 reads CATSLGGSNQPQHF. CDR3 nucleotides: TGTGCCACCTCATTGGGAGGGTCCAATCAGCCCCAGCATTTT.

The CDR3 sequence is CAWRVLGRTGANVLTF. The CDR3 region has the DNA TGTGCCTGGAGGGTTCTAGGGAGAACCGGGGCCAACGTCCTGACTTTC. This chain links TRBV30 with TRBJ2-6, with a possible D match to TRBD2 (5 bases). The CDR3 loop spans 16 amino acids. Germline CDR1 and CDR2: GTSNPN and SVGIG (reference sequence). Trimming took 3 bases from V and 4 from J, leaving 16 bases between them. Filled out from reference TRBV30 and TRBJ2-6, the complete variable domain reads SQTIHQWPATLVQPVGSPLSLECTVEGTSNPNLYWYRQAAGRGLQLLFYSVGIGQISSEVPQNLSASRPQDRQFILSSKKLLLSDSGFYLCAWRVLGRTGANVLTFGAGSRLTVL.

This sequence joins TRBV24-1 and TRBJ2-3; D remains unclear. This CDR3 contains 15 residues. The V gene lost 3 bases and the J gene lost 6 bases, with 15 bases spanning the gap. The germline gives CDR1 KGHDR, CDR2 SFDVKD. As DNA, the CDR3 is TGTGCCACCAGTGATCGGCCGGCCCGGCGGGATACGCAGTATTTT. Its translation: CATSDRPARRDTQYF.

In DNA, the CDR3 is TGTGCCAGCAGCGATGAACTAGCGGGAGGAGGTGGGGGGGAGCAGTTCTTC. It yields the protein CASSDELAGGGGGEQFF. V and J are TRBV7-9 and TRBJ2-1, with 12 bases lining up with TRBD2. Germline-derived CDR1 and CDR2 are SEHNR and FQNEAQ (reference sequence). The V segment lost 5 bases and the J segment 10 bases; nucleotides outside the gene matches: 15. This CDR3 contains 17 residues.

The chain has TRBV6-1 and TRBJ2-7; D may be TRBD2 (6 bases). This CDR3 comprises 15 residues. CDR1 and CDR2 from the germline V gene are MNHNS and SASEGT. V shed 2 bases and J shed 7 bases, with 18 bases lying between them. Here the CDR3 DNA reads TGTGCCAGCAGTGAAACGGGACTCCTGATGGGAGAGCAGTACTTC. This encodes CASSETGLLMGEQYF.

V and J are TRBV7-9 and TRBJ1-5, with no clear D. CDR1 is SEHNR, CDR2 FQNEAQ, per germline (reference sequence). V dropped 1 base and J dropped 3 bases, with 10 bases sitting between them. CDR3 size: 15 residues. The CDR3, as DNA: TGTGCCAGCAGCTTAGGTGCGGAACCCAATCAGCCCCAGCATTTT. Residues: CASSLGAEPNQPQHF.

V gene TRBV10-2 combines with J gene TRBJ2-7; D is perhaps TRBD2 (5 bases). This CDR3 is 10 amino acids long. Germline V gene data show CDR1 as WSHSY and CDR2 as SAAADI. Trimming stripped 6 bases from V and 6 bases from J, with 6 bases between. The CDR3 loop reads CASRGVEQYF. The CDR3 nucleotides are TGCGCCAGCAGGGGAGTCGAGCAGTACTTC.

The chain couples TRBV11-2 to TRBJ1-1; D is perhaps TRBD1 (6 bases). The CDR3 spans 16 residues. Germline CDR1 is SGHAT and CDR2 is FQNNGV. Trimming removed 7 bases from V and 2 bases from J, with 20 bases in between. CDR3 DNA: TGTGCCAGCAAACTGTATCTGGGGGCAACTAACACTGAAGCTTTCTTT. Amino acids: CASKLYLGATNTEAFF.

The rearrangement uses TRBV12-5 and TRBJ2-5; perhaps TRBD2 as D (5 bases). V lost 1 base and J 9 bases, leaving 12 bases between the germline ends. The germline CDR1 and CDR2 sequences are LGHNT and FRNRAP. The CDR3 sequence is 13 residues long. This chain's CDR3 is CASGLEGVSPQYF. In nucleotides, the CDR3 is TGTGCTAGTGGTTTGGAGGGAGTTTCCCCCCAGTACTTC. The full variable domain, rest sourced from reference TRBV12-5 and TRBJ2-5, is DARVTQTPRHKVTEMGQEVTMRCQPILGHNTVFWYRQTMMQGLELLAYFRNRAPLDDSGMPKDRFSAEMPDATLATLKIQPSEPRDSAVYFCASGLEGVSPQYFGPGTRLLVL.

J is TRBJ2-5 and V is TRBV4-2, with D perhaps TRBD2 (5 bases). This CDR3 has 14 amino acids. The V end lost 3 bases, the J end lost 0 bases, and 8 bases lay between the germline ends. Germline lookup yields CDR1 LGHNA and CDR2 YNFKEQ. CDR3 region: CASSHREYQETQYF. Written as DNA, the CDR3 is TGTGCCAGCAGCCATAGGGAGTACCAAGAGACCCAGTACTTC.

The chain recombines TRBV5-1 with TRBJ2-2, with 8 nucleotides matching TRBD2. The V gene end was trimmed by 1 base and the J gene end by 4 bases; junction bases not matched to a gene: 6. CDR3 length: 16 amino acids. Germline CDR1 is SGHRS and CDR2 is YFSETQ. In DNA, the CDR3 is TGCGCCAGCAGCTTGAGGACGGGAGGGATCACCGGGGAGCTGTTTTTT. This gives the protein CASSLRTGGITGELFF.

The chain combines TRBV28 with TRBJ2-6; 9 nucleotides agree with TRBD1. In germline, CDR1 is MDHEN, CDR2 SYDVKM. J was trimmed by 2 bases and V by 2 bases; bases with no gene match: 4. The CDR3 has 17 residues. The CDR3 DNA reads TGTGCCAGCAGTTTACGGACAGGGGCTCCTGGGGCCAACGTCCTGACTTTC. The encoded protein is CASSLRTGAPGANVLTF.

The chain links TRBV7-6 to TRBJ1-3; D is uncertain. CDR3 length: 15 residues. V was pared by 5 bases and J by 1 base, with 12 bases between. CDR1 is SGHVS, CDR2 FNYEAQ, per germline. In DNA form, the CDR3 reads TGTGCCAGCAGCCCGCAAGAGGCGTCTGGAAACACCATATATTTT. The encoded protein is CASSPQEASGNTIYF.

This rearrangement joins TRBV5-1 to TRBJ2-7; 7 nucleotides match TRBD1. Trimming cost V 4 bases and J 6 bases; bases outside gene matches: 10. In germline, CDR1 is SGHRS, CDR2 YFSETQ. The CDR3 loop spans 14 amino acids. Here the CDR3 reads CASSRDRLLGEQYF. The CDR3 nucleotides are TGCGCCAGCAGCCGGGACAGACTCCTCGGCGAGCAGTACTTC.

This chain joins TRBV30 and TRBJ2-3; D ambiguous. Germline loops: CDR1 GTSNPN, CDR2 SVGIG (reference sequence). The V and J ends lost 0 bases and 6 bases respectively, with 10 bases between them. The CDR3 totals 13 residues. CDR3: CAWSVDIADTQYF. DNA for the CDR3: TGTGCCTGGAGTGTAGATATCGCGGATACGCAGTATTTT.

The chain has TRBV27 and TRBJ2-6; 8 nucleotides agree with TRBD1. The CDR3 is 16 residues long. With V trimmed by 5 bases and J by 3 bases, 6 bases remained unmatched. Germline lookup yields CDR1 MNHEY and CDR2 SMNVEV (reference sequence). CDR3 nucleotide sequence: TGTGCCAGCAGTATCGACAGGGGAGGTGGGGCCAACGTCCTGACTTTC. This gives the protein CASSIDRGGGANVLTF.

J is TRBJ1-3 and V is TRBV19; D gene unclear. This CDR3 is 13 amino acids long. Trimming took off 7 bases at V and 3 bases at J, with 10 bases between the two ends. Germline V lookup: CDR1 LNHDA, CDR2 SQIVND (reference sequence). The CDR3 nucleotides read TGTGCCAGTAAGCCGGCGGGTGGAAACACCATATATTTT. Translation: CASKPAGGNTIYF.

The V gene is TRBV29-1, the J gene TRBJ2-7; D is perhaps TRBD2 (7 bases). Per the germline V gene, CDR1 is SQVTM and CDR2 is ANQGSEA. V lost 8 bases, J lost 6 bases, and 14 bases lay in between. There are 11 residues in the CDR3. The CDR3 spells CSTWGGGEQYF. The CDR3 DNA reads TGCAGCACTTGGGGGGGCGGCGAGCAGTACTTC.

CDR3 coding DNA: TGTGCCAGCAGCCAGCCCAACCCCACAGGGGGCGATCGGAGAAACACCATATATTTT. Translation gives CASSQPNPTGGDRRNTIYF. The gene calls are TRBV4-2 and TRBJ1-3; 9 bases line up with TRBD1. Germline V gene sequence: CDR1 LGHNA, CDR2 YNFKEQ. V shed 3 bases, J shed 5 bases, and the junction held 17 bases outside the gene matches. The CDR3 consists of 19 residues.

The chain recombines TRBV7-8 with TRBJ2-1, with 7 nucleotides matching TRBD2. Looked up from germline, CDR1 is SGHVS and CDR2 is FQNEAQ. With V trimmed by 4 bases and J by 3 bases, 6 bases remained unmatched. This CDR3 has 15 amino acids. The CDR3 reads CASSWSGTIYNEQFF. CDR3 sequence (DNA): TGTGCCAGCAGCTGGTCCGGGACTATCTACAATGAGCAGTTCTTC.

The chain combines TRBV5-1 with TRBJ2-7; D remains ambiguous. The CDR3 is 12 residues long. Per the germline V gene, CDR1 is SGHRS and CDR2 is YFSETQ. V lost 4 bases to trimming and J lost 2 bases, with 7 bases between them. The CDR3 nucleotides are TGCGCCAGCAGCCGCGAGCCCTACGAGCAGTACTTC. Residues: CASSREPYEQYF.

V is TRBV7-6 and J is TRBJ2-7; the D gene is possibly TRBD2 (6 bases). With 7 bases removed from V and 6 bases from J, the gap between germline ends came to 22 bases. The V gene's germline CDR1 is SGHVS and CDR2 FNYEAQ. The CDR3 covers 15 residues. This CDR3 reads CASNSQDYGEGEQYF. As DNA, the CDR3 is TGTGCCAGCAACAGTCAGGACTACGGAGAAGGCGAGCAGTACTTC.

The chain couples TRBV19 to TRBJ2-7, with 13 bases identical to TRBD2. This CDR3 has 15 amino acids. J lost 5 bases, V lost 6 bases, and 7 bases had no gene match. The V gene's germline CDR1 is LNHDA and CDR2 SQIVND (reference sequence). In DNA, the CDR3 is TGTGCCAGTAGGGAGGGACTAGCGGGAACGGACGAGCAGTACTTC. Translating it yields CASREGLAGTDEQYF.

This chain connects TRBV9 to TRBJ1-1; D unresolved. The V and J ends lost 4 bases and 1 base respectively, with 11 bases between them. The germline gives CDR1 SGDLS, CDR2 YYNGEE. CDR3 length: 14 amino acids. The CDR3 DNA reads TGTGCCAGCAGCAACGCGGGAACGAACACTGAAGCTTTCTTT. As protein: CASSNAGTNTEAFF.

The rearrangement links TRBV6-5 to TRBJ1-1; D might be TRBD1 (5 bases). V was cut by 5 bases and J by 1 base, with 8 bases left in between. CDR1 is MNHEY and CDR2 is SVGAGI in the germline V gene. CDR3 size: 13 residues. The CDR3, as DNA: TGTGCCAGCAGTCTCACAGGGAACACTGAAGCTTTCTTT. Translation gives CASSLTGNTEAFF.

This rearrangement joins TRBV2 to TRBJ1-6; tentative D call: TRBD1 (6 bases). V lost 4 bases and J 3 bases, leaving 13 bases between the germline ends. Germline V gene data show CDR1 as SNHLY and CDR2 as FYNNEI. CDR3 length equals 16 residues. In DNA, the CDR3 is TGTGCCAGCAGTGGGGAGGGGGGCCTCTATAATTCACCCCTCCACTTT. This gives the protein CASSGEGGLYNSPLHF.

This chain connects TRBV27 to TRBJ2-3; maybe TRBD2 (6 bases). Trimming pared 2 bases from V and 3 bases from J, leaving 12 bases between. The CDR3 sequence is 15 residues long. CDR1 is MNHEY, CDR2 SMNVEV, per germline (reference sequence). The CDR3 loop reads CASSLRGVGTDTQYF. Here the CDR3 DNA reads TGTGCCAGCAGTTTACGCGGGGTTGGGACAGATACGCAGTATTTT.